The 27 T cell receptor beta chains presented below share a single source sample, sequenced in a study of blood T cell repertoires in COVID-19. TCRdb's copy holds only in-frame clones and misses some; the assay was immunoSEQ multiplex PCR. Among approximately 240,000 clones listed, roughly 86% were seen once. Sequenced sample: peripheral blood. Receptors were obtained from a man aged 50 to 60 with acute or convalescent COVID-19.

The sample holds one count of this clone. The rearrangement uses TRBV12-3 or TRBV12-4 and TRBJ1-1, with 7 bases identical to TRBD1. This CDR3 contains 11 residues. J lost 14 bases, V lost 4 bases, and 7 bases had no gene match. The CDR3 sequence: CASSYGQATFF. The CDR3 coding sequence is TGTGCCAGCAGTTACGGACAGGCCACCTTCTTT.

The chain employs TRBV6-2 or TRBV6-3 and TRBJ1-5, with D possibly TRBD1 on 6 matching bases. V gave up 0 bases and J gave up 4 bases, with 13 bases separating them. The germline V gene encodes CDR1 MNHEY and CDR2 SVGEGT. This CDR3 region has 16 residues. CDR3 nucleotide sequence: TGTGCCAGCAGTTACTCGAAGGGCAGGGGAAATCAGCCCCAGCATTTT. It yields the protein CASSYSKGRGNQPQHF.

V gene TRBV6-5 combines with J gene TRBJ2-7; 9 nucleotides match TRBD2. Germline V gene sequence: CDR1 MNHEY, CDR2 SVGAGI. This CDR3 has 14 amino acids. V shed 8 bases and J 6 bases; nucleotides not matched to a gene: 11. DNA for the CDR3: TGTGCCAGCCAGTTGGTAGCGGGAGTTACCGAGCAGTACTTC. Residues: CASQLVAGVTEQYF.

V is TRBV5-1 and J is TRBJ2-7, with TRBD2 matching 10 bases. V trimming: 0 bases; J trimming: 3 bases; junction bases outside the gene matches: 3. CDR3 size: 15 residues. Germline V CDR1 and CDR2: SGHRS, YFSETQ. The CDR3 DNA reads as TGCGCCAGCAGCTTGGCCCTAGCGGGAGTCTACGAGCAGTACTTC. Its translation is CASSLALAGVYEQYF. Complete variable domain (other parts from reference TRBV5-1 and TRBJ2-7): KAGVTQTPRYLIKTRGQQVTLSCSPISGHRSVSWYQQTPGQGLQFLFEYFSETQRNKGNFPGRFSGRQFSNSRSEMNVSTLELGDSALYLCASSLALAGVYEQYFGPGTRLTVT.

V gene TRBV5-4 combines with J gene TRBJ1-1; 7 positions match TRBD1. The CDR3 loop spans 12 amino acids. J was trimmed by 7 bases and V by 5 bases; bases with no gene match: 5. Germline V gene lookup returns CDR1 SGHNT and CDR2 YYREEE (reference sequence). DNA for the CDR3: TGTGCCAGCAGTGTGGGACAGCTTGAAGCTTTCTTT. Amino acid sequence: CASSVGQLEAFF.

The chain is built from TRBV6-1 and TRBJ1-4; D gene unclear. Germline V gives CDR1 MNHNS, CDR2 SASEGT. V was trimmed by 1 base and J by 4 bases, leaving 13 bases between them. The CDR3 is 16 amino acids. CDR3 region: CASSEGLLTYNEKLFF. The DNA for the CDR3 is TGTGCCAGCAGTGAAGGACTCCTGACCTATAATGAAAAACTGTTTTTT.

V and J are TRBV9 and TRBJ1-1; D call uncertain. The V gene lost 2 bases and the J gene lost 8 bases, with 13 bases spanning the gap. This CDR3 region has 13 residues. The germline CDR1 and CDR2 sequences are SGDLS and YYNGEE. In DNA, the CDR3 is TGTGCCAGCAGCGTTGCAGTGGGCCAAGAAGCTTTCTTT. It yields the protein CASSVAVGQEAFF.

The chain recombines TRBV7-9 with TRBJ2-1, with TRBD2 as a possible D gene (5 bases). The germline V and J ends were trimmed by 4 bases and 3 bases, with 10 bases remaining between them. This CDR3 has 14 residues. Germline V CDR1 and CDR2: SEHNR, FQNEAQ (reference sequence). The CDR3 loop is CASSSRDIYNEQFF. The DNA for the CDR3 is TGTGCCAGCAGCTCCCGGGATATCTACAATGAGCAGTTCTTC.

The genes are TRBV2 and TRBJ1-6; 11 nucleotides align to TRBD1. The CDR3 extends over 15 amino acids. V was clipped by 10 bases and J by 11 bases; unmatched bases: 13. The germline V gene has CDR1 SNHLY and CDR2 FYNNEI. CDR3: CATEAGTGGAAPLHF. CDR3 nucleotides: TGTGCCACAGAAGCCGGGACAGGGGGTGCCGCACCCCTCCACTTT.

The chain recombines TRBV11-3 with TRBJ2-3; 8 nucleotides agree with TRBD2. This CDR3 has 15 residues. From germline, CDR1 is SGHNT and CDR2 YENEEA. Trimming took 7 bases from V and 1 from J; bases not matched to a gene: 7. The chain's CDR3 is CASTRAGAGTDTQYF. CDR3 bases: TGTGCCAGCACCCGAGCGGGAGCGGGCACAGATACGCAGTATTTT.

The chain employs TRBV5-4 and TRBJ1-1; no reliable D call. This CDR3 is 13 amino acids long. The ends were cut back, 4 bases at V and 5 bases at J, with 12 bases in the middle. Germline CDR1 reads SGHNT; CDR2 reads YYREEE (reference sequence). DNA of the CDR3: TGTGCCAGCAGCCCGCGGGTGGATACTGAAGCTTTCTTT. Protein product: CASSPRVDTEAFF.

The rearrangement links TRBV15 to TRBJ2-3, with 11 bases that match TRBD2. Germline V CDR1 and CDR2: LNHNV, YYDKDF (reference sequence). The V and J ends lost 4 bases and 4 bases, in that order; junction bases with no gene match: 7. This CDR3 is 16 amino acids long. CDR3 sequence (DNA): TGTGCCACCAGCACCACCACTAGCGGGAGCGCAGATACGCAGTATTTT. Its protein product is CATSTTTSGSADTQYF.

The V gene is TRBV11-2, the J gene TRBJ2-3, with TRBD2 matching 13 bases. V shed 5 bases and J 2 bases; nucleotides not matched to a gene: 10. Germline V CDR1 and CDR2: SGHAT, FQNNGV. The CDR3 is made up of 18 amino acids. The CDR3 protein is CASSRLTSGGTPTDTQYF. In DNA form, the CDR3 reads TGTGCCAGCAGCCGATTGACTAGCGGGGGGACCCCCACAGATACGCAGTATTTT.

The chain carries TRBV5-4 and TRBJ2-3, with 8 bases lining up with TRBD2. The V gene's germline CDR1 is SGHNT and CDR2 YYREEE (reference sequence). The V segment lost 2 bases and the J segment 3 bases; nucleotides outside the gene matches: 14. This CDR3 comprises 18 residues. The CDR3 reads CASSFLAGRPKVTDTQYF. The DNA of the CDR3 is TGTGCCAGCAGCTTTTTAGCGGGAAGGCCAAAGGTTACAGATACGCAGTATTTT.

This chain links TRBV9 with TRBJ2-1, with 8 bases fitting TRBD1. V gave up 5 bases and J gave up 2 bases; unmatched junction bases: 6. From germline, CDR1 is SGDLS and CDR2 YYNGEE. The CDR3 has 15 residues. This CDR3 reads CASRGTGGAYNEQFF. CDR3 nucleotides: TGTGCCAGCAGGGGGACAGGAGGGGCCTACAATGAGCAGTTCTTC.

V and J are TRBV19 and TRBJ1-3; possibly TRBD1 for D (6 bases). The CDR3 covers 14 residues. V lost 3 bases, J lost 2 bases, and 8 bases lay in between. The V gene's germline CDR1 is LNHDA and CDR2 SQIVND (reference sequence). The CDR3 nucleotides are TGTGCCAGTAGTATGCACAGGGCTGGAAACACCATATATTTT. It specifies CASSMHRAGNTIYF. Full variable domain (remainder filled in from reference TRBV19 and TRBJ1-3): DGGITQSPKYLFRKEGQNVTLSCEQNLNHDAMYWYRQDPGQGLRLIYYSQIVNDFQKGDIAEGYSVSREKKESFPLTVTSAQKNPTAFYLCASSMHRAGNTIYFGEGSWLTVV.

This chain links TRBV5-1 with TRBJ1-6; maybe TRBD1 (6 bases). Trimming removed 0 bases from V and 3 bases from J, with 13 bases in between. Germline CDR1 and CDR2: SGHRS and YFSETQ. This CDR3 region has 17 residues. This CDR3 is CASSLETGTSYNSPLHF. The CDR3 DNA follows: TGCGCCAGCAGCTTGGAAACCGGGACAAGCTATAATTCACCCCTCCACTTT. The entire variable domain, with the rest obtained from reference TRBV5-1 and TRBJ1-6, is as follows: KAGVTQTPRYLIKTRGQQVTLSCSPISGHRSVSWYQQTPGQGLQFLFEYFSETQRNKGNFPGRFSGRQFSNSRSEMNVSTLELGDSALYLCASSLETGTSYNSPLHFGNGTRLTVT.

The chain uses TRBV7-3 and TRBJ2-5, with 11 bases matching TRBD2. V lost 5 bases, J lost 5 bases, and 7 bases stayed unmatched. The germline V gene encodes CDR1 SGHTA and CDR2 FQGTGA. This CDR3 is 15 amino acids long. Written as DNA, the CDR3 is TGTGCCAGCAGCAATAGCGGGGGGGCCTTTGAGACCCAGTACTTC. Translation gives CASSNSGGAFETQYF.

The V call is TRBV28, the J call TRBJ1-4; 9 nucleotides agree with TRBD1. The germline CDR1 and CDR2 sequences are MDHEN and SYDVKM. This CDR3 has 14 residues. V lost 8 bases and J lost 7; bases outside the gene matches: 8. CDR3 region: CASGTGYLSEKLFF. CDR3 nucleotides: TGTGCCAGCGGGACAGGGTACCTTAGTGAAAAACTGTTTTTT.

This chain links TRBV19 with TRBJ1-2; D perhaps matches TRBD1 (6 bases). Trimming removed 2 bases from V and 5 bases from J, with 12 bases in between. Germline V lookup: CDR1 LNHDA, CDR2 SQIVND (reference sequence). This CDR3 contains 14 residues. The CDR3 spells CASSISNRAYGYTF. Here the CDR3 DNA reads TGTGCCAGTAGTATATCGAACAGGGCGTATGGCTACACCTTC.

In its sample, this clone was seen a few times. V is TRBV30 and J is TRBJ1-5; D is perhaps TRBD1 (6 bases). Germline lookup yields CDR1 GTSNPN and CDR2 SVGIG (reference sequence). V was clipped by 4 bases and J by 1 base, with 14 bases between them. The CDR3 runs 15 residues. The CDR3: CAWNQQGSSNQPQHF. The CDR3 DNA reads as TGTGCCTGGAATCAACAGGGTAGCAGCAATCAGCCCCAGCATTTT.

The chain joins TRBV3-1 (or the pseudogene TRBV3-2) to TRBJ2-7; D is perhaps TRBD1 (5 bases). The length of the CDR3 is 14 residues. Germline CDR1 reads LGHDT; CDR2 reads YNNKEL (reference sequence). V was shortened by 4 bases and J by 0 bases, with 10 bases between the two germline ends. CDR3 DNA sequence: TGTGCCAGCAGCCCCCAACAGGTCTCCTACGAGCAGTACTTC. It codes for CASSPQQVSYEQYF.

The V call is TRBV9, the J call TRBJ2-1; TRBD2 matches 12 bases. From germline, CDR1 is SGDLS and CDR2 YYNGEE. The junction had 4 bases not matched to a gene; V was cut back by 2 bases and J by 4 bases. The CDR3 length is 16 residues. This CDR3 is CASSVGLAGIYNEQFF. Written as DNA, the CDR3 is TGTGCCAGCAGCGTCGGACTAGCGGGAATATACAATGAGCAGTTCTTC.

The chain combines TRBV10-2 with TRBJ2-5; 9 positions agree with TRBD1. The CDR3 extends over 14 amino acids. V was pared by 7 bases and J by 4 bases, with 7 bases of the junction left unmatched. In germline, CDR1 is WSHSY, CDR2 SAAADI. This chain's CDR3 is CASIRDRAVETQYF. The DNA of the CDR3 is TGCGCCAGCATTAGGGACAGGGCAGTAGAGACCCAGTACTTC.

The chain couples TRBV5-4 to TRBJ2-7, with 8 positions matching TRBD2. The CDR3 has 18 amino acids. Per germline, CDR1 SGHNT and CDR2 YYREEE (reference sequence). With 4 bases clipped from V and 2 bases from J, the junction kept 17 bases outside the gene matches. CDR3 loop: CASSPVGISGSDPYEQYF. CDR3 bases: TGTGCCAGCAGCCCTGTGGGGATAAGCGGGAGTGACCCCTACGAGCAGTACTTC.

This CDR3 reads CASSLLGGNQPQHF. The CDR3 DNA reads as TGTGCCAGCAGTTTGCTCGGGGGCAATCAGCCCCAGCATTTT. The chain joins TRBV27 to TRBJ1-5; D gene ambiguous. Germline CDR1 and CDR2: MNHEY and SMNVEV (reference sequence). This CDR3 contains 14 residues. The V and J ends lost 3 bases and 2 bases respectively, with 8 bases between them.

The rearrangement joins TRBV5-1 to TRBJ2-7; possibly TRBD1 for D (6 bases). There are 15 residues in the CDR3. Trimming left V 1 base short and J 5 bases short, with 16 bases between. Germline V CDR1 and CDR2: SGHRS, YFSETQ. The CDR3 loop reads CASSLNLGTRNEQYF. CDR3 bases: TGCGCCAGCAGCTTGAATCTAGGGACAAGGAACGAGCAGTACTTC.